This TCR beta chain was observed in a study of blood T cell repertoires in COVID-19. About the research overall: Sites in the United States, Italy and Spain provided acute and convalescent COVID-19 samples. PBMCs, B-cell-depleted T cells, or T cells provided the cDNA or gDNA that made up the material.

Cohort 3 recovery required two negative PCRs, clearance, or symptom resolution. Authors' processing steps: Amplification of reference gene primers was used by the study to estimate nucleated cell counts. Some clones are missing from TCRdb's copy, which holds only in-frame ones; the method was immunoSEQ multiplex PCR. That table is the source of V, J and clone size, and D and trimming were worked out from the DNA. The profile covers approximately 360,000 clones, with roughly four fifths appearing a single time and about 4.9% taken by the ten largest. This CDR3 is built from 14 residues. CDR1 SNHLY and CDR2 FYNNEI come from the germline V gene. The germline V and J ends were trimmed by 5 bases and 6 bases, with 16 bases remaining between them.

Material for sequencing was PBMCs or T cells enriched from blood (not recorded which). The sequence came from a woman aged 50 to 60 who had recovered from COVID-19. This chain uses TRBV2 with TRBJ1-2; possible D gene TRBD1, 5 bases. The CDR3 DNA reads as TGTGCCAGCAGTCCCAGAGGCAGGGAGGATGGCTACACCTTC. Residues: CASSPRGREDGYTF.